One and the same sample provided the 18 T cell receptor beta chains below, sequenced in a study of blood T cell repertoires in COVID-19. This table comes from immunoSEQ multiplex PCR, and its TCRdb copy is limited to in-frame clones, with some not included. This table holds roughly 100,000 clones, 82% found once. The sequenced sample was peripheral blood. These receptors originate from a man aged 60-69 years with acute or convalescent COVID-19.

The CDR3 sequence is CASGGQGHSPLHF. CDR3 coding DNA: TGTGCCAGCGGGGGACAGGGCCATTCACCCCTCCACTTT. The chain joins TRBV6-5 to TRBJ1-6; 9 bases match TRBD1. Trimming at V came to 8 bases and at J to 8 bases, leaving 4 bases not matched to a gene. This CDR3 region has 13 residues. The germline CDR1 and CDR2 sequences are MNHEY and SVGAGI.

V and J are TRBV19 and TRBJ2-7; D might be TRBD1 (5 bases). CDR1 and CDR2 from the germline V gene are LNHDA and SQIVND (reference sequence). The V end was cut by 5 bases, the J end by 0 bases, with 11 bases between. The CDR3 spans 14 residues. CDR3 coding DNA: TGTGCCAGTAGTGCGACAGTCAACTCCTACGAGCAGTACTTC. It encodes CASSATVNSYEQYF.

V usage is TRBV7-2 and J usage is TRBJ2-1; 14 bases line up with TRBD2. Per germline, CDR1 SGHTA and CDR2 FQGNSA. The V gene end was trimmed by 7 bases and the J gene end by 5 bases; junction bases not matched to a gene: 16. The CDR3 totals 19 residues. The CDR3 DNA is TGTGCCAGCATTTCGAATCCCGGGACTAGCGGGAGAAAGAACAATGAGCAGTTCTTC. Translated, it gives CASISNPGTSGRKNNEQFF.

The chain uses TRBV18 and TRBJ1-3; TRBD1 agrees at 10 bases. From germline, CDR1 is KGHSH and CDR2 LQKENI. The CDR3 has 19 amino acids. J gave up 0 bases and V 3 bases, and 11 bases lay outside the gene matches. DNA for the CDR3: TGTGCCAGCTCACCCTCACCGATCGGGACAGGGGACTCTGGAAACACCATATATTTT. Protein: CASSPSPIGTGDSGNTIYF.

J is TRBJ2-1 and V is TRBV7-2; D perhaps matches TRBD2 (6 bases). This CDR3 is built from 14 residues. CDR1 and CDR2 (germline): SGHTA, FQGNSA. Trimming cost V 5 bases and J 0 bases, with 8 bases left between them. CDR3 DNA sequence: TGTGCCAGCAGCAAGGACTACTCCTACAATGAGCAGTTCTTC. Encoded protein: CASSKDYSYNEQFF.

The rearrangement links TRBV28 to TRBJ1-2; 7 bases agree with TRBD1. This CDR3 spans 15 amino acids. Germline V gene data show CDR1 as MDHEN and CDR2 as SYDVKM. V lost 2 bases to trimming and J lost 5 bases; unmatched junction nucleotides: 8. The DNA for the CDR3 is TGTGCCAGCAGTTTACCTCAGGGGGTAGGATATGGCTACACCTTC. Translating it yields CASSLPQGVGYGYTF.

The CDR3 DNA reads TGTGCCACCAGTGATTCAGGGGAAGACTCGAGATATGAGCAGTTCTTC. The encoded protein is CATSDSGEDSRYEQFF. This rearrangement joins TRBV24-1 to TRBJ2-1, with a tentative D call TRBD1 (6 bases). The germline V and J ends were trimmed by 2 bases and 8 bases, with 18 bases remaining between them. This CDR3 comprises 16 residues. Germline loops: CDR1 KGHDR, CDR2 SFDVKD.

The genes are TRBV7-9 and TRBJ1-1, with 9 positions matching TRBD1. The J segment lost 4 bases and the V segment lost 6 bases, leaving 6 bases of the junction unmatched. Germline assignment: CDR1 SEHNR and CDR2 FQNEAQ (reference sequence). This CDR3 region has 14 residues. This CDR3 is CASRLQGAPTEAFF. The CDR3 nucleotides are TGTGCCAGCAGACTACAGGGGGCGCCCACTGAAGCTTTCTTT.

V usage is TRBV6-2 or TRBV6-3 and J usage is TRBJ1-1; TRBD1 agrees at 8 bases. Per germline, CDR1 MNHEY and CDR2 SVGEGT. The ends lost 5 bases at V and 7 bases at J; junction bases unmatched: 21. The CDR3 totals 18 residues. The CDR3: CASSGRDRRALNIIEAFF. For the CDR3, the DNA is TGTGCCAGCAGTGGGCGGGACAGGAGGGCCCTAAACATAATTGAAGCTTTCTTT.

The chain joins TRBV4-3 to TRBJ1-1; D is unclear. The V end was cut by 1 base, the J end by 5 bases, with 17 bases between. Germline V gene sequence: CDR1 LGHNA, CDR2 YSLEER. The CDR3 loop spans 16 amino acids. CDR3 sequence (DNA): TGCGCCAGCAGCCAAGGAGTGGAGTTTACTGATACTGAAGCTTTCTTT. Translating gives CASSQGVEFTDTEAFF.

This chain joins TRBV24-1 and TRBJ2-1; 9 positions match TRBD1. The CDR3 totals 18 residues. In germline, CDR1 is KGHDR, CDR2 SFDVKD. Germline trimming cut 4 bases from V and 7 bases from J; bases unmatched to any gene: 16. The CDR3 bases are TGTGCCACCAGTGACCCGACCTCTACAGGGGGCTTCTTGAATGAGCAGTTCTTC. As protein: CATSDPTSTGGFLNEQFF.

The J gene is TRBJ2-7, the V gene TRBV11-2, with 16 bases identical to TRBD2. V lost 5 bases to trimming and J lost 3 bases; unmatched junction nucleotides: 7. CDR1 and CDR2 (germline): SGHAT, FQNNGV. This CDR3 comprises 17 residues. CDR3 sequence reads: CASSMGLAGGPLYEQYF. Written as DNA, the CDR3 is TGTGCCAGCAGCATGGGACTAGCGGGGGGGCCTCTCTACGAGCAGTACTTC.

The V and J genes are TRBV12-5 and TRBJ1-5, with TRBD1 as a possible D gene (6 bases). V lost 0 bases and J lost 3, with 9 bases in between. The germline gives CDR1 LGHNT, CDR2 FRNRAP. The CDR3 runs to 15 residues. CDR3 region: CASGLVQGDNQPQHF. In nucleotides, the CDR3 is TGTGCTAGTGGTTTGGTACAGGGTGACAATCAGCCCCAGCATTTT.

This chain connects TRBV7-3 to TRBJ2-2; 14 positions match TRBD2. Trimming at V came to 1 base and at J to 6 bases, leaving 7 bases not matched to a gene. Germline lookup yields CDR1 SGHTA and CDR2 FQGTGA. This CDR3 contains 18 residues. The DNA for the CDR3 is TGTGCCAGCAGCTTAAGGGGACTAGCGGGAGTTTTTTCCGGGGAGCTGTTTTTT. The encoded protein is CASSLRGLAGVFSGELFF.

The gene calls are TRBV6-4 and TRBJ2-2, with 7 bases identical to TRBD2. This CDR3 spans 16 amino acids. The V gene end was trimmed by 5 bases and the J gene end by 1 base; junction bases not matched to a gene: 7. Germline V gene sequence: CDR1 MRHNA, CDR2 SNTAGT. The DNA for the CDR3 is TGTGCCAGCAGTACCGGGACTACCTTGAACACCGGGGAGCTGTTTTTT. This codes for CASSTGTTLNTGELFF.

The rearrangement joins TRBV7-3 to TRBJ2-7, with TRBD2 matching 8 bases. Unmatched junction bases numbered 8, after V lost 5 bases and J lost 2 bases. This CDR3 contains 15 residues. CDR1 and CDR2 (germline): SGHTA, FQGTGA. CDR3 protein: CASSKTSEDTYEQYF. The CDR3 bases are TGTGCCAGCAGCAAGACTAGCGAAGACACCTACGAGCAGTACTTC. The variable domain in full, completed from reference TRBV7-3 and TRBJ2-7, reads GAGVSQTPSNKVTEKGKYVELRCDPISGHTALYWYRQSLGQGPEFLIYFQGTGAADDSGLPNDRFFAVRPEGSVSTLKIQRTERGDSAVYLCASSKTSEDTYEQYFGPGTRLTVT.

The rearrangement joins TRBV7-3 to TRBJ2-1; TRBD2 matches at 8 bases. This CDR3 has 18 residues. With V trimmed by 0 bases and J by 4 bases, 11 bases remained unmatched. Germline CDR1 and CDR2: SGHTA and FQGTGA. The CDR3 here is CASSLTPPGSGSYNEQFF. The DNA for the CDR3 is TGTGCCAGCAGCTTAACCCCTCCAGGGAGCGGGAGTTACAATGAGCAGTTCTTC.

The J gene is TRBJ1-1, the V gene TRBV5-1; 7 bases line up with TRBD1. The CDR3 extends over 16 amino acids. Germline V gene lookup returns CDR1 SGHRS and CDR2 YFSETQ. The J segment lost 1 base and the V segment lost 4 bases, leaving 10 bases of the junction unmatched. The chain's CDR3 is CASSTGQSYPNTEAFF. The DNA for the CDR3 is TGCGCCAGCAGCACGGGACAGTCGTACCCGAACACTGAAGCTTTCTTT.